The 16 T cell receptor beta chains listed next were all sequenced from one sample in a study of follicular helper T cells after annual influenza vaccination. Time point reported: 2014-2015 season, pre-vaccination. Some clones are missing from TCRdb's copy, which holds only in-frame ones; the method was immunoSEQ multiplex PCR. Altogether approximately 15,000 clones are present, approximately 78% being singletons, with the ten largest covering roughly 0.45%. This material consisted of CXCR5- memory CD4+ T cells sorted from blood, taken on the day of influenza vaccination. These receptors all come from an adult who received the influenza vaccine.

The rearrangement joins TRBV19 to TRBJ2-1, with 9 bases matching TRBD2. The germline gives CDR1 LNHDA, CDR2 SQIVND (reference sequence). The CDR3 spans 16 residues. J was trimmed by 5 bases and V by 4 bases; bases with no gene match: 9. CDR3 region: CASSRMGVAGDNEQFF. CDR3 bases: TGTGCCAGTAGTAGAATGGGGGTAGCGGGGGACAATGAGCAGTTCTTC. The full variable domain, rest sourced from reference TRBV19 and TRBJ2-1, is DGGITQSPKYLFRKEGQNVTLSCEQNLNHDAMYWYRQDPGQGLRLIYYSQIVNDFQKGDIAEGYSVSREKKESFPLTVTSAQKNPTAFYLCASSRMGVAGDNEQFFGPGTRLTVL.

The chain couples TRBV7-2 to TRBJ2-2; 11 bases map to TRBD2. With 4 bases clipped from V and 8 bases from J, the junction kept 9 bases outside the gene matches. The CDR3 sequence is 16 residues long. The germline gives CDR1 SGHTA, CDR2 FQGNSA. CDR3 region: CASSSRAVAGGGELFF. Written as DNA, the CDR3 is TGTGCCAGCAGCTCCCGTGCCGTAGCGGGAGGGGGGGAGCTGTTTTTT. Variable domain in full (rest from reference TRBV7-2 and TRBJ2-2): GAGVSQSPSNKVTEKGKDVELRCDPISGHTALYWYRQSLGQGLEFLIYFQGNSAPDKSGLPSDRFSAERTGGSVSTLTIQRTQQEDSAVYLCASSSRAVAGGGELFFGEGSRLTVL.

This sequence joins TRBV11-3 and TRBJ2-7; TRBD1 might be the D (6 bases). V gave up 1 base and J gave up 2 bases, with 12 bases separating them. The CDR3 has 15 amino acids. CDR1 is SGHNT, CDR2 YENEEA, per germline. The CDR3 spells CASSLVGDTTYEQYF. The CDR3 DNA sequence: TGTGCCAGCAGCTTAGTGGGGGACACCACCTACGAGCAGTACTTC.

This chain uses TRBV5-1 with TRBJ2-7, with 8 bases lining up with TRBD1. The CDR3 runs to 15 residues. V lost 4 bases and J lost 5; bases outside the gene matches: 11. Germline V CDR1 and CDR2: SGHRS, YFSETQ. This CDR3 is CASSKGQGIVHEQYF. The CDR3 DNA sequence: TGCGCCAGCAGCAAAGGACAGGGTATCGTCCACGAGCAGTACTTC.

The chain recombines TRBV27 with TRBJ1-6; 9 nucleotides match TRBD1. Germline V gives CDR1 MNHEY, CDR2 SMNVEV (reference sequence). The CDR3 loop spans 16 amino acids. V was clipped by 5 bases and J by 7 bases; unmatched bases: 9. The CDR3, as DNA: TGTGCCAGCAGTCGGCTGCCGGGACAGGGAAATTCACCCCTCCACTTT. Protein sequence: CASSRLPGQGNSPLHF.

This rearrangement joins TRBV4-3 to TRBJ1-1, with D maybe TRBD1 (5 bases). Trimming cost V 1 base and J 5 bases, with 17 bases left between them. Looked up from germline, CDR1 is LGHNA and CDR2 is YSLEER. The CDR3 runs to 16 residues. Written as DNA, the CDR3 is TGCGCCAGCAGCCAAGTGACACTGCGGTCAGGGACTGAAGCTTTCTTT. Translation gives CASSQVTLRSGTEAFF.

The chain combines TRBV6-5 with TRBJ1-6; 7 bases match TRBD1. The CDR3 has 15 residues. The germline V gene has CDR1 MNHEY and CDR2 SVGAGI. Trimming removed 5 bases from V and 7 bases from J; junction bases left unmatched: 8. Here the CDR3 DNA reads TGTGCCAGCAGTCCGCTCAGGGGGGCCAATTCACCCCTCCACTTT. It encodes CASSPLRGANSPLHF.

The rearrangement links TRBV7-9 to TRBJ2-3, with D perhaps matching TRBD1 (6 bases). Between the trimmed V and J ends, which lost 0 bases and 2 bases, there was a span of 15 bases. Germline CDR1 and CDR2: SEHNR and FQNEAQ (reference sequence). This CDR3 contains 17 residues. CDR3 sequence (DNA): TGTGCCAGCAGCTTAGCAGTCGGTACAGGGTACACAGATACGCAGTATTTT. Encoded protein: CASSLAVGTGYTDTQYF.

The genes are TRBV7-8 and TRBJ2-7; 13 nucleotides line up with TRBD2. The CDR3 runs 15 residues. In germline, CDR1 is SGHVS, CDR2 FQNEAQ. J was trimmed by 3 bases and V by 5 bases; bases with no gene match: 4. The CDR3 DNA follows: TGTGCCAGCAGCCGGGGACTAGCGGGGCTCTACGAGCAGTACTTC. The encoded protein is CASSRGLAGLYEQYF.

The DNA of the CDR3 is TGTGCCAGCAGTTTATCAGGGACAGCGGCAGATACGCAGTATTTT. It yields the protein CASSLSGTAADTQYF. This chain links TRBV27 with TRBJ2-3; 7 bases line up with TRBD1. Germline CDR1 and CDR2: MNHEY and SMNVEV (reference sequence). V shed 0 bases and J 4 bases; nucleotides not matched to a gene: 4. The CDR3 is 15 amino acids.

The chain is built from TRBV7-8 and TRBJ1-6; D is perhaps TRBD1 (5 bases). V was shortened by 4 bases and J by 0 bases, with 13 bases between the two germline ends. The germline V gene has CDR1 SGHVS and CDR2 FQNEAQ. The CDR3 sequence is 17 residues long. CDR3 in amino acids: CASSSAGTFSYNSPLHF. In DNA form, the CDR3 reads TGTGCCAGCAGCTCCGCCGGGACCTTCTCCTATAATTCACCCCTCCACTTT.

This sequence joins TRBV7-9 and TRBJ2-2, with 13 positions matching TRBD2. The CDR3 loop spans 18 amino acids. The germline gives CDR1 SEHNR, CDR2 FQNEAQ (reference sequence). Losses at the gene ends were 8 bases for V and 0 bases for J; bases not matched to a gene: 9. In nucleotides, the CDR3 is TGTGCCAGCGTACGGACTAGCGGGGGCTACGCGAACACCGGGGAGCTGTTTTTT. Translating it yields CASVRTSGGYANTGELFF.

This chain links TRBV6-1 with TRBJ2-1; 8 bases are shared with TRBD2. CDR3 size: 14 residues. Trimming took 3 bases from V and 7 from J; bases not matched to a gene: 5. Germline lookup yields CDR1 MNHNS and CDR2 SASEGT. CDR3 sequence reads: CASSEFSGVNEQFF. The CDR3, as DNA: TGTGCCAGCAGTGAGTTTAGCGGGGTTAATGAGCAGTTCTTC.

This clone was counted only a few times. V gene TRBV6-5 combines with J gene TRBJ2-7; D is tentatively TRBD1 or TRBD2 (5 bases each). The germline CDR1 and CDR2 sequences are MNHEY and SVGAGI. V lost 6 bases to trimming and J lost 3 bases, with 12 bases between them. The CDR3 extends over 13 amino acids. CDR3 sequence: CASRPGHRYEQYF. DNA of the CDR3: TGTGCCAGCAGGCCGGGGCACCGCTACGAGCAGTACTTC.

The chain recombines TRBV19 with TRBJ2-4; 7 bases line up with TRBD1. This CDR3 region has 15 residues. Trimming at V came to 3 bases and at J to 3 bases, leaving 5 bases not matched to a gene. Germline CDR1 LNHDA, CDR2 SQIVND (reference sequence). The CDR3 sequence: CASSMQGVSKNIQYF. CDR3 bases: TGTGCCAGTAGTATGCAGGGGGTCAGCAAAAACATTCAGTACTTC.

The CDR3 is CASSIGQGAYEKLFF. The DNA for the CDR3 is TGTGCCAGTAGTATCGGACAGGGGGCTTATGAAAAACTGTTTTTT. This chain links TRBV19 with TRBJ1-4; TRBD1 aligns across 11 bases. V trimming: 3 bases; J trimming: 6 bases; junction bases outside the gene matches: 3. Germline V CDR1 and CDR2: LNHDA, SQIVND (reference sequence). This CDR3 has 15 residues.